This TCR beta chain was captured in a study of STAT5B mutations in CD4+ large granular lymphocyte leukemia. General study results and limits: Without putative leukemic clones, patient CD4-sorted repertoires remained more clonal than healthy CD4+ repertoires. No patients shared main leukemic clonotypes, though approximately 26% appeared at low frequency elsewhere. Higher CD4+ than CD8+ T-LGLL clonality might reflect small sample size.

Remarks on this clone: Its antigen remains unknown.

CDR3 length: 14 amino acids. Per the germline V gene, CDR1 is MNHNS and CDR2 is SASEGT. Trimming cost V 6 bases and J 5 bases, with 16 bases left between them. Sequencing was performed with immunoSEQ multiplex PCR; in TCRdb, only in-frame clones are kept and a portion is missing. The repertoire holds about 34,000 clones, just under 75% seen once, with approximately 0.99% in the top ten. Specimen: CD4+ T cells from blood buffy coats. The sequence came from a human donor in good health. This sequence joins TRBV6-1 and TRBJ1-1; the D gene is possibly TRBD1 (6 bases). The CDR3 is CASRVQGLVTEAFF. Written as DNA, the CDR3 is TGTGCCAGCAGAGTACAGGGTCTAGTAACTGAAGCTTTCTTT.